This T cell receptor beta chain came from a study of graft-versus-host responses after intestinal transplantation. In the study overall: Recipients obtained multivisceral, liver-intestinal, or isolated intestinal transplants. Anti-thymocyte globulin induction was given to all recipients, followed by tacrolimus and steroids for roughly three years. Study results and caveats: Early post-transplant falls in HvG clones accompanied the peak levels of circulating GvH clones. Some GvH clones were seen earlier in gut or blood, suggesting intestinal origin.

Generated by immunoSEQ multiplex PCR, the TCRdb table keeps only in-frame clones and is missing some. The table has about 15,000 clones, under 70% seen once. Concerning this clone itself: Its antigen is undetermined.

Per germline, CDR1 SGHAT and CDR2 FQNNGV. CDR3 length: 13 amino acids. The V end was cut by 1 base, the J end by 8 bases, with 11 bases between. Tissue from the graft was processed to free its intraepithelial and lamina propria lymphocytes. The chain combines TRBV11-2 with TRBJ1-1; unclear D gene. The sequence was obtained from a human patient who received an intestinal transplant, so some T cells may come from the graft donor. This material consisted of ileum tissue, taken around 98 weeks after intestinal transplantation. The CDR3 DNA reads TGTGCCAGCAGCTTAGTTTCGGTGGGGGAAGCTTTCTTT. Its protein product is CASSLVSVGEAFF.